The T cell receptor beta chain described here comes from a study of blood T cell repertoires in COVID-19. Overall study: T cells, B-cell-depleted T cells, or PBMCs provided the cDNA or gDNA that served as material.

Source study methods: Amplification of reference gene primers was used by the study to estimate nucleated cell counts. Here immunoSEQ multiplex PCR was the method, and the copy in TCRdb shows in-frame clones only, minus some. The DNA was the basis for D and trimming; V, J and clone size are from that table. The repertoire includes 230,000 or so clones, roughly 76% of them detected once, and around 7.5% sits in the top ten. The origin of this receptor is a woman aged 80 or over with COVID-19, enrolled during active disease. The specimen sequenced was peripheral blood.

The CDR3 nucleotides read TGTGCCACCAGCATGGGACAGGGACCTTACGAGCAGTACTTC. As protein: CATSMGQGPYEQYF. The chain uses TRBV15 and TRBJ2-7, with 9 nucleotides matching TRBD1. The J segment lost 4 bases and the V segment lost 4 bases, leaving 5 bases of the junction unmatched. CDR1 is LNHNV and CDR2 is YYDKDF in the germline V gene (reference sequence). The CDR3 extends over 14 amino acids.